This T cell receptor (beta chain) was observed in a study of blood T cell repertoires in COVID-19. Looking at the study overall: The United States, Italy and Spain provided the acute and convalescent COVID-19 samples.

In the authors' workflow: The assay estimated nucleated cells by amplifying reference gene primers. The table came from immunoSEQ multiplex PCR; TCRdb's copy has only in-frame clones and leaves some out. That table is the source of V, J and clone size, and D and trimming were worked out from the DNA. The sample consists of about 300,000 clones, 75% to 90% of them appearing once. The CDR3 has 15 amino acids. CDR1 is LNHDA, CDR2 SQIVND, per germline (reference sequence). V was trimmed by 5 bases and J by 6 bases, leaving 19 bases between them. Followed over time, Seattle patients had been enrolled while infection was active.

J is TRBJ1-2 and V is TRBV19; no reliable D call. The clonotype originates from a woman in her forties or fifties with COVID-19, enrolled during active disease. Sequenced: peripheral blood. The CDR3: CASSAFGMGGHGYTF. The CDR3 DNA sequence: TGTGCCAGTAGTGCTTTTGGGATGGGAGGGCATGGCTACACCTTC.